The rows below give T cell receptor beta chains drawn from one sample of a study of OX40 agonist ivuxolimab in advanced cancers. Repertoires were generated with immunoSEQ multiplex PCR, while TCRdb's copy carries only in-frame clones and drops some. The sample holds around 24,000 clones, over 80% seen once. The sequencing used CD4+ or CD8+ T cells sorted from blood, collected in a trial of the OX40 agonist ivuxolimab. These receptors were collected from an adult with an advanced solid tumor such as melanoma, head and neck, liver or kidney cancer. Each CDR3 is given with its conserved first and last residue. A D gene is named only where the DNA matches it firmly. Expanded clones are given a class, and other clones once, few, many or no size at all.

.,.,TRBJ2-3,17,TRBV4-3,TGCGCCAGCAGCCAAAGCCCACAGGGGGGGACCACAGATACGCAGTATTTT,CASSQSPQGGTTDTQYF
.,.,TRBJ2-7,15,TRBV6-6,TGTGCCAGCACCACCCGAAGGGTGACGACCTACGAGCAGTACTTC,CASTTRRVTTYEQYF
.,.,TRBJ2-5,15,TRBV7-2,TGTGCCAGCAGCTTGTCGGGGGCGTACCAAGAGACCCAGTACTTC,CASSLSGAYQETQYF
TRBD1,.,TRBJ1-1,14,TRBV6-5,TGTGCCAGCAGTCGGGACAGGGGGCCCGCTGAAGCTTTCTTT,CASSRDRGPAEAFF
.,.,TRBJ2-1,13,TRBV2,TGTGCCAGCTTCCCAGGGGCTCCCCAGGAGCAGTTCTTC,CASFPGAPQEQFF
.,.,TRBJ1-6,13,TRBV4-3,TGCGCCAGCAGCCAAGCTCGCGGGTCACCCCTCCACTTT,CASSQARGSPLHF
.,.,TRBJ2-7,13,TRBV7-2,TGTGCCAGCAGCTTAGGAGGCAGAGGGGAGCAGTACTTC,CASSLGGRGEQYF
.,.,TRBJ2-7,14,TRBV5-4,TGTGCCAGCAGCTTCTCGAAGAGCTCCTACGAGCAGTACTTC,CASSFSKSSYEQYF
.,.,TRBJ2-1,14,TRBV5-1,TGCGCCAGCAGCCTGGACTCAACCTACAATGAGCAGTTCTTC,CASSLDSTYNEQFF
.,.,TRBJ2-5,14,TRBV5-1,TGCGCCAGCAGCTTGGGGTCAGCCCAAGAGACCCAGTACTTC,CASSLGSAQETQYF
.,.,TRBJ2-2,15,TRBV10-2,TGCGCCAGCAGCGGGCCCATTTTGGCCACCGGGGAGCTGTTTTTT,CASSGPILATGELFF
.,.,TRBJ2-3,16,TRBV7-3,TGTGCCAGCAGCCCAACCAGGGTAACTAGCACAGATACGCAGTATTTT,CASSPTRVTSTDTQYF
TRBD1,.,TRBJ2-5,13,TRBV5-6,TGTGCCAGCAGTGGGACAGGACAAGAGACCCAGTACTTC,CASSGTGQETQYF
.,.,TRBJ1-1,14,TRBV6-1,TGTGCCAGCAGCCCGGGGGTTCTGAACACTGAAGCTTTCTTT,CASSPGVLNTEAFF
TRBD1,.,TRBJ1-2,19,TRBV4-3,TGCGCCAGCAGCCAAGATACCGGGACAGGGACCCTCGTTGGCTATGGCTACACCTTC,CASSQDTGTGTLVGYGYTF
.,few,TRBJ2-2,17,TRBV4-3,TGCGCCAGCAGCCAAGAAGTAGGGCCAAGGTACACCGGGGAGCTGTTTTTT,CASSQEVGPRYTGELFF
.,.,TRBJ2-5,15,TRBV7-2,TGTGCCAGCAGTCTGAGAGGGACTTCTCAAGAGACCCAGTACTTC,CASSLRGTSQETQYF
.,once,TRBJ1-1,14,TRBV19,TGTGCCAGTAGTAGGACGGGGACGGGCGCTGAAGCTTTCTTT,CASSRTGTGAEAFF
TRBD1,.,TRBJ2-7,17,TRBV27,TGTGCCAGCAGTTTCGGGATGGAGGGACAGGCGACCTACGAGCAGTACTTC,CASSFGMEGQATYEQYF
.,.,TRBJ1-6,15,TRBV10-2,TGCGCCAGCAGTGTGGGAATCTCCTATAATTCACCCCTCCACTTT,CASSVGISYNSPLHF
.,.,TRBJ1-5,15,TRBV7-6,TGTGCCAGCAGCTTAGGCAGGGGTGACGGTCAGCCCCAGCATTTT,CASSLGRGDGQPQHF
.,few,TRBJ1-2,10,TRBV7-9,TGTGCCAGCAGCTTAGAGAGCTACACCTTC,CASSLESYTF
TRBD1,.,TRBJ2-7,17,TRBV12-5,TGTGCTAGTGGACAGACGCTCTTGGGACAGAGACACTACGAGCAGTACTTC,CASGQTLLGQRHYEQYF
TRBD2,.,TRBJ2-1,16,TRBV7-3,TGTGCCAGCAGCTTCGCGGGAGGTAGTGTCTACAATGAGCAGTTCTTC,CASSFAGGSVYNEQFF
.,.,TRBJ1-1,17,TRBV15,TGTGCCACCAGCAGAGACATCATGGGCGGCTTGAACACTGAAGCTTTCTTT,CATSRDIMGGLNTEAFF
.,.,TRBJ2-1,14,TRBV14,TGTGCCAGCAGCCGACAGGCCTTCTACAATGAGCAGTTCTTC,CASSRQAFYNEQFF
TRBD1,once,TRBJ1-1,14,TRBV5-1,TGCGCCAGCAGCTTACAGGGGGTTGGCACTGAAGCTTTCTTT,CASSLQGVGTEAFF
.,.,TRBJ2-7,15,TRBV2,TGTGCCAGCAGCAGGACAGGGACTAGCTCCTACGAGCAGTACTTC,CASSRTGTSSYEQYF
.,.,TRBJ2-5,12,TRBV5-1,TGCGCCAACCCGAGAGGGTCAGAGACCCAGTACTTC,CANPRGSETQYF
.,.,TRBJ2-7,12,TRBV2,TGTGCCAGCAGTGTCAGGGCCAACGAGCAGTACTTC,CASSVRANEQYF
.,.,TRBJ2-1,16,TRBV6-5,TGTGCCAGCAGTTACTCGACCGGGAGCTCCTACAATGAGCAGTTCTTC,CASSYSTGSSYNEQFF
.,.,TRBJ1-4,16,TRBV18,TGTGCCAGCTCACCACCGGACGTCGCAACTAATGAAAAACTGTTTTTT,CASSPPDVATNEKLFF
.,.,TRBJ2-1,13,TRBV25-1,TGTGCCAGCAGTGCCCCTAGCACGGATGAGCAGTTCTTC,CASSAPSTDEQFF
.,.,TRBJ2-7,13,TRBV11-2,TGTGCCAGCAGCCCCTTCGGGCCCTCCGAGCAGTACTTC,CASSPFGPSEQYF
.,once,TRBJ1-1,14,TRBV4-3,TGCGCCAGCAGCCAAGTTTGGCTGGACGGTGAAGCTTTCTTT,CASSQVWLDGEAFF
.,once,TRBJ2-2,14,TRBV18,TGTGCCAGCTCACCTGGGCAGAACACCGGGGAGCTGTTTTTT,CASSPGQNTGELFF
.,.,TRBJ2-2,19,TRBV14,TGTGCCAGCAGCGACCACCCGGGCGTGTCGGGAGCTCACACCGGGGAGCTGTTTTTT,CASSDHPGVSGAHTGELFF
.,.,TRBJ1-5,13,TRBV7-2,TGTGCCAGCAGCTTAGTGCAGGATCAGCCCCAGCATTTT,CASSLVQDQPQHF
.,.,TRBJ2-5,15,TRBV7-3,TGTGCCAGCAGCTCCCAAGGGGGGAACCAAGAGACCCAGTACTTC,CASSSQGGNQETQYF
.,few,TRBJ1-5,14,TRBV27,TGTGCCAGCAGTTTAGGGCTGAATTATCAGCCCCAGCATTTT,CASSLGLNYQPQHF
TRBD1,.,TRBJ2-7,15,TRBV4-3,TGCGCCAGCAGCCAAGGCTGGACAGGGCGGTACGAGCAGTACTTC,CASSQGWTGRYEQYF
.,.,TRBJ2-5,13,TRBV5-1,TGCGCCAGCAGCTTGGATTGGCAAGAGACCCAGTACTTC,CASSLDWQETQYF
.,few,TRBJ1-3,17,TRBV27,TGTGCCAGCAGTGAAAGGGCGACCGGAGCACCTGGAAACACCATATATTTT,CASSERATGAPGNTIYF
TRBD2,.,TRBJ2-3,17,TRBV11-1,TGTGCCAGCAGCCTAAGACGGGGGAGGGCGCTTACAGATACGCAGTATTTT,CASSLRRGRALTDTQYF
.,.,TRBJ1-1,16,TRBV7-8,TGTGCCAGCAGCTTAGGAGTTGCACCGGAGAACACTGAAGCTTTCTTT,CASSLGVAPENTEAFF
TRBD1,.,TRBJ2-7,15,TRBV11-2,TGTGCCAGCAGCCCCACACGGACAGGGGGGGGCGAGCAGTACTTC,CASSPTRTGGGEQYF
.,few,TRBJ1-1,11,TRBV7-9,TGTGCCAGCAGCAAAAACACTGAAGCTTTCTTT,CASSKNTEAFF
.,.,TRBJ1-1,13,TRBV2,TGTGCCAGCAGTGTACACGAGAACACTGAAGCTTTCTTT,CASSVHENTEAFF
.,.,TRBJ1-5,15,TRBV30,TGTGCCTGGAGTTCCCAAGGGGTTAGCAATCAGCCCCAGCATTTT,CAWSSQGVSNQPQHF
.,once,TRBJ1-3,13,TRBV19,TGTGCCAGTAGCGACGTTGGTGGAAACACCATATATTTT,CASSDVGGNTIYF
.,once,TRBJ1-6,13,TRBV7-2,TGTGCCAGCAGCCTCGTAGGGGATTCACCCCTCCACTTT,CASSLVGDSPLHF
.,few,TRBJ2-3,14,TRBV7-2,TGTGCCAGCAGCTTAGAAGGCACCGCGGATACGCAGTATTTT,CASSLEGTADTQYF
.,.,TRBJ2-1,15,TRBV7-9,TGTGCCAGCAGCTTGGACCTGTTACTAGACAATGAGCAGTTCTTC,CASSLDLLLDNEQFF
TRBD2,.,TRBJ2-5,16,TRBV7-2,TGTGCCAGCAGCTTGGAGGGGACTAGCGCCCAAGAGACCCAGTACTTC,CASSLEGTSAQETQYF
TRBD1,.,TRBJ1-4,14,TRBV2,TGTGCCAGCAGTGCCGGGACAGGGGGTGAAAAACTGTTTTTT,CASSAGTGGEKLFF